This T cell receptor beta chain was identified during a study of CD4 T cells in relation to SARS-CoV-2 and coronaviruses. Study summary: Convalescent donors were aged about 21 to 72, with median approximately 41 years. Convalescent patients were 7 or 8 males and a few females; two were Hispanic.

Broader study findings: Culture-expanded clones reflect memory recall rather than primary priming during culture.

Trimming shortened V by 0 bases and J by 5 bases, and 11 bases separated the two germline ends. Germline V lookup: CDR1 SGHAT, CDR2 FQNNGV. The CDR3 covers 15 residues. Naive or memory CD4+ cells were cultured 1:1 with T cell-depleted PBMCs plus CEF. Comments on this clone: Its target is unknown.

Method: immunoSEQ multiplex PCR; TCRdb's copy keeps in-frame clones and lacks some. There are more than 35,000 clones in the sample; over 70% occur only once, and about a fifth lies in the top ten. The sequence came from an adult with COVID-19. The sample consisted of memory CD4+ T cells from PBMCs, cultured in vitro. The genes are TRBV11-2 and TRBJ2-1; D ambiguous. CDR3 residues: CASSLDSPEDNEQFF. Written as DNA, the CDR3 is TGTGCCAGCAGCTTAGATTCGCCGGAAGACAATGAGCAGTTCTTC.